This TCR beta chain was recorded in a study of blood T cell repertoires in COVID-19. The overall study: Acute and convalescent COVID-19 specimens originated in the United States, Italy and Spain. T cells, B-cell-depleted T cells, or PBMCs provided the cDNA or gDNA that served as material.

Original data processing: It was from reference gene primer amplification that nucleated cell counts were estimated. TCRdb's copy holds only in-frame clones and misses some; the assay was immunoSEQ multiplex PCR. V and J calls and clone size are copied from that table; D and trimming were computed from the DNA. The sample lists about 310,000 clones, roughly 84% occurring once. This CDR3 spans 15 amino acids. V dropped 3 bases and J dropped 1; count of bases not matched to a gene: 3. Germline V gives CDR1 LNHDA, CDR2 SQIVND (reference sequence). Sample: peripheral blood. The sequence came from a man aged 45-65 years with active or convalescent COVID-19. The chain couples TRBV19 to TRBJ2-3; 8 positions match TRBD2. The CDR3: CASSIAGGRTDTQYF. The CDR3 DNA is TGTGCCAGTAGTATTGCGGGAGGACGCACAGATACGCAGTATTTT.